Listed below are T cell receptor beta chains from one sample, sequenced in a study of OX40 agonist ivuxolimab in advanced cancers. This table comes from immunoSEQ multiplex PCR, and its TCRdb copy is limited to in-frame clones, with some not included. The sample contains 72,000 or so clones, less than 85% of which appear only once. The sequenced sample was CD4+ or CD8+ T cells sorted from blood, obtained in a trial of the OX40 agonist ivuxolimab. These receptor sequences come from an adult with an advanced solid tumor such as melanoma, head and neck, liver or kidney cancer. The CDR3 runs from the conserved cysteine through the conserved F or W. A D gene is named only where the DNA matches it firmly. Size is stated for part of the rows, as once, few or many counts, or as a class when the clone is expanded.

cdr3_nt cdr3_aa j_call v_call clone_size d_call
TGTGCCAGCAGCTTGCTAATATACAATGAGCAGTTCTTC CASSLLIYNEQFF TRBJ2-1 TRBV6-1 - -
TGTGCCAGCTCTCAGGACAGGGGGATGAATGAAAAACTGTTTTTT CASSQDRGMNEKLFF TRBJ1-4 TRBV18 - TRBD1
TGTGCCAGCTCACCAGGCCTCACGGGCTATAATGAAAAACTGTTTTTT CASSPGLTGYNEKLFF TRBJ1-4 TRBV18 - -
TGTGCCAGCAGCCAATGGGGACAGCCCTGGAGCACAGATACGCAGTATTTT CASSQWGQPWSTDTQYF TRBJ2-3 TRBV7-2 - TRBD1
TGTGCCAGCAGCAAACGAGGTGGACAGAAGAACACTGAAGCTTTCTTT CASSKRGGQKNTEAFF TRBJ1-1 TRBV21-1 - -
TGCGCCAGCAGCCTCCGTAGCGGGAGCGTTGCCAATGAGCAGTTCTTC CASSLRSGSVANEQFF TRBJ2-1 TRBV4-3 - TRBD2
TGTGCCAGCAGCTTACGTGGGCCTGATACGCAGTATTTT CASSLRGPDTQYF TRBJ2-3 TRBV7-9 - -
TGTGCCAGCGAGGGCGGGAGGGGAGAGACCCAGTACTTC CASEGGRGETQYF TRBJ2-5 TRBV7-2 - TRBD2
TGTGCCTGGAGTGTAACCGGGGCGCACACCGGGGAGCTGTTTTTT CAWSVTGAHTGELFF TRBJ2-2 TRBV30 once -
TGTGCCAGCAGCTTAGCGTATGGCTACACCTTC CASSLAYGYTF TRBJ1-2 TRBV7-9 - -
TGTGCCAGTAGTATAAGTGGCGGTAGCAATCAGCCCCAGCATTTT CASSISGGSNQPQHF TRBJ1-5 TRBV19 few -
TGTGCCACCAGCAGAGAACAAAGGACAGGGGGCAATGAGCAGTTCTTC CATSREQRTGGNEQFF TRBJ2-1 TRBV15 - TRBD1
TGTGCCAGCAAGAGGACAGGTGTCACTGAAGCTTTCTTT CASKRTGVTEAFF TRBJ1-1 TRBV2 - TRBD1
TGTGCCACCGGGGGAAGCAGGGAAACTACCGGGGAGCTGTTTTTT CATGGSRETTGELFF TRBJ2-2 TRBV28 - -
TGCAGCGTTATGACAGGGGGCACAGATACGCAGTATTTT CSVMTGGTDTQYF TRBJ2-3 TRBV29-1 once TRBD1
TGTGCCAGCAGCCCATTGGAGATCGGAGGAGATACGCAGTATTTT CASSPLEIGGDTQYF TRBJ2-3 TRBV7-6 - -
TGTGCCAGCCACAGTGGTGGGAAAGAGCAGTACTTC CASHSGGKEQYF TRBJ2-7 TRBV7-8 - -
TGTGCCAGTAGTATTACGGGACAGAGGAACACTGAAGCTTTCTTT CASSITGQRNTEAFF TRBJ1-1 TRBV19 - TRBD1
TGTGCCAGCAGCCAAGTTGCTAGTCAACAGTTCTTC CASSQVASQQFF TRBJ2-1 TRBV14 - -
TGTGCCAGCAGCGTATCGGTGGGGGGAAATCAGCCCCAGCATTTT CASSVSVGGNQPQHF TRBJ1-5 TRBV9 - -
TGTGCCAGCAGCTTGGGGTGGGTTGGGGCCAACGTCCTGACTTTC CASSLGWVGANVLTF TRBJ2-6 TRBV5-6 - -
TGTGCCAGCAGCAGAGACCCGAACACTGAAGCTTTCTTT CASSRDPNTEAFF TRBJ1-1 TRBV7-2 - -
TGCGCCAGCAGTGAAACAGAGGCCACTGAAGCTTTCTTT CASSETEATEAFF TRBJ1-1 TRBV10-1 - -
TGTGCCAGCTCACCACAAAACACAGATACGCAGTATTTT CASSPQNTDTQYF TRBJ2-3 TRBV18 - -
TGTGCCAGCAGCTCCCGGGTCTCAACTAATGAAAAACTGTTTTTT CASSSRVSTNEKLFF TRBJ1-4 TRBV7-9 - -
TGTGCCAGCTCACCTTGGACAGATAGAAACACCATATATTTT CASSPWTDRNTIYF TRBJ1-3 TRBV18 - -
TGTGCCAGCAGCCCCACCACCTCTGGGGCCAACGTCCTGACTTTC CASSPTTSGANVLTF TRBJ2-6 TRBV7-2 - -
TGCGCCAGCAGCTTGGCAGGGTCCGAAAACACCATATATTTT CASSLAGSENTIYF TRBJ1-3 TRBV5-1 - -
TGCGCCAGCAGCCAAGTTGGAAAGCGGGAGGGTGGAGATACGCAGTATTTT CASSQVGKREGGDTQYF TRBJ2-3 TRBV4-1 - TRBD2
TGTGCCAGCAGTTTCCAGGGGATGGTGGGCTACACCTTC CASSFQGMVGYTF TRBJ1-2 TRBV28 once -
TGTGCCAGCAGCTGGACCCGCCACAGGGGAATGTTT CASSWTRHRGMF TRBJ1-1 TRBV7-2 - TRBD1
TGTGCCACCAGCAGAGATTGGCGAGGCAATCAGCCCCAGCATTTT CATSRDWRGNQPQHF TRBJ1-5 TRBV15 - -
TGTGCCAGCAGCGTGGGACAGATTAACACTGAAGCTTTCTTT CASSVGQINTEAFF TRBJ1-1 TRBV9 - TRBD1
TGTGCCAGCAGCGTAGGAGGTTTTAGTCTGGGGAATGAGCAGTTCTTC CASSVGGFSLGNEQFF TRBJ2-1 TRBV9 once -
TGTGCCAGCAGAAGGACAGGGTTGTCGGGTAACTATGGCTACACCTTC CASRRTGLSGNYGYTF TRBJ1-2 TRBV2 - TRBD1
TGTGCCAGCAGATGGGACCCCTCCGGGGAGCTGTTTTTT CASRWDPSGELFF TRBJ2-2 TRBV2 - -
TGTGCCACCAGCAGTCGAGCCAGGACGGTCACAGATACGCAGTATTTT CATSSRARTVTDTQYF TRBJ2-3 TRBV15 few -
TGTGCCAGCAGCTTATTGAGGGCTGAAGCTTTCTTT CASSLLRAEAFF TRBJ1-1 TRBV7-2 - -
TGTGCCAGCAGCTTAGATCCCGGGGGCAGGGGAGTAGGAGAGACCCAGTACTTC CASSLDPGGRGVGETQYF TRBJ2-5 TRBV7-2 - -
TGTGCAAGTCGCTTCCAGGCCTTAACCAGGAGCAATCAGCCCCAGCATTTT CASRFQALTRSNQPQHF TRBJ1-5 TRBV12-2 - -
TGCGCCAGCAGCCAAGATAAGGGTGGCTACACCTTC CASSQDKGGYTF TRBJ1-2 TRBV4-3 - -